This T cell receptor beta chain appears in the sequencing data of a study of T cell repertoires in cytomegalovirus infection. Study context: The public TCR beta signatures pointed to both CMV infection and matching HLA type. Regarding the study as a whole: The cumulative frequency of public TCR beta families distinguished individuals who carried CMV together with the relevant HLA. HLA-C-restricted, CMV-specific TCR beta clonotypes were dominant ex vivo.

TCRdb itself ran the reads through MiXCR, one entry per CDR3 protein. The data contain 200,000 to 250,000 distinct CDR3 sequences, 22% of them seen just once; the ten biggest clones take up 18%. The V gene's germline CDR1 is MDHEN and CDR2 SYDVKM. This CDR3 spans 16 amino acids. V shed 6 bases and J 1 base; nucleotides not matched to a gene: 9. About this clonotype itself: Its antigen remains unidentified.

V gene TRBV28 combines with J gene TRBJ2-5, with 9 bases lining up with TRBD1. Sequenced input: CD8+ T cells from PBMCs. The TCR sequence derives from a human donor in good health (CMV status not recorded). Some clones in this sample may be carry-over from other donors' samples. The CDR3 DNA follows: TGTGCCAGCAGACCCTCGGGACAGGGCCGCCAAGAGACCCAGTACTTC. Protein product: CASRPSGQGRQETQYF. The full variable domain, with the rest looked up from reference TRBV28 and TRBJ2-5, is DVKVTQSSRYLVKRTGEKVFLECVQDMDHENMFWYRQDPGLGLRLIYFSYDVKMKEKGDIPEGYSVSREKKERFSLILESASTNQTSMYLCASRPSGQGRQETQYFGPGTRLLVL.